Reported below is one T cell receptor beta chain. Its antigen is not yet known. No base-level quality is on record; no much larger clone is a single base apart. This sample stems from a study of shared clonotypes between healthy human individuals (dated by TCRdb to 2019 to 2021). Regarding the study in general: Three men and a couple of women, aged 18 to 49 years, made up the cohort. Leukapheresis yielded between about 0.85 and 9.5 billion PBMCs per donor. Libraries were prepared and TCR repertoires were sequenced by different laboratories using diverse techniques, in order to increase sequencing depth and limit assay-specific biases. To estimate repertoire size and how much clonotypes are shared between individuals, the study performed deep sequencing of blood TCR repertoires from roughly five healthy adults. For each donor, CD4 naive and CD4 memory were each given three plates, CD8 naive was given two plates, and CD8 memory was given one plate.

The donors were healthy, HIV-negative adults who had no recently reported acute infections or vaccinations. Every donor was a Caucasian adult living in Nashville, Tennessee, USA. Magnetic negative selection was used to enrich CD4+ T cells, after which naive cells were positively selected on CD45RA and the negative fraction became the memory subset. Blood was obtained by leukapheresis, after which PBMCs were separated by Ficoll-Histopaque density gradient centrifugation and cryopreserved in liquid nitrogen vapor phase. Analytical flow cytometry was used to check the purity and quantity of each magnetically sorted T cell population. Genomic DNA was isolated from every sorted fraction and measured by UV absorbance on a Nanodrop 2000c. General findings and caveats noted by the study authors: The genetic and exposure-history diversity represented was limited by the small number of donors. Based on pairwise subsampling, the degree of clonotype sharing among donors was expected to be affected by sequencing depth. Only blood was sampled, and tissue TCR repertoires likely differ from those in blood. Rarefaction of sorted-subset datasets indicated incomplete sequencing despite the large sequencing depth. Sharing across four donors was observed for around 5% of naive CD4, over 3% of naive CD8, 2.3% of memory CD4, and over 0.3% of memory CD8 clonotypes. Larger estimated clonotype richness was generally found for naive subsets than for memory subsets. Higher generation probabilities were observed for clonotypes shared by all four sorted-subset donors than for non-shared clonotypes.

TCR CDR3 regions were amplified from genomic DNA by multiplex PCR using the deep immunoSEQ assay. For each cell subset, the extracted genomic DNA was distributed evenly across all wells of several immunoSEQ 96-well plates, and each plate served as one replicate. For sorted subsets, roughly 190 ng of genomic DNA, equivalent to 30,000 or so T cell genomes, went into each replicate PCR. Purified libraries were quantified with a Qubit 3.0 fluorometer, sized on a Bioanalyzer 2100, and re-quantified with the KAPA Library Quantification kit. Every immunoSEQ 96-well plate was sequenced on a separate single-read 150-cycle Illumina NextSeq 550 flow cell. The original pipeline was this. Because the immunoSEQ output included only junctional sequences and no quality scores, the filtering could not be the same as the filtering used for full-length reads. Sequences were annotated with PyIR, a Python wrapper for IgBLAST v1.9, using IMGT germline references to assign V/J genes and CDR3. Any read was removed if the V/J assignment was weak (E-value above 1e-6), the CDR3 was missing, or the read contained stop codons, out-of-frame junctions, or ambiguous translated residues. V3J clonotypes were defined as sequences sharing an identical inferred V gene, J gene, and CDR3 amino acid sequence. Percentage overlap between repertoires was calculated by dividing the number of shared unique clonotypes by the size of the smaller repertoire. RTK rarefaction, the Chao1 estimator, and Recon v2.1 estimates of unobserved clonotypes were used to assess repertoire richness. For all TCRbeta clonotypes obtained by the gDNA method from a handful of donors, generation probabilities were computed with OLGA. As stored in TCRdb, this immuneACCESS dataset retains in-frame rearrangements with V and J assigned. A fraction of the clones does not appear; measured against another copy, unresolved V genes explain less than half of the discrepancy, and the remainder lacks a known reason. D and trimming were read from the DNA, whereas the V and J calls and clone size are those reported in that table. A total of nearly 750,000 clones appear in this sample, over 55% of them only once. The ten largest clones capture about 1.7% of the sample.

The germline V gene specifies MDHEN as CDR1 and SYDVKM as CDR2. Unmatched junction bases come to 8, with V trimmed by 5 bases and J by 5 bases. The CDR3 spans 15 residues, from the cysteine through the phenylalanine. The DNA shown is the 45-base CDR3, in frame from base 1. Sequenced input: memory CD4+ T cells sorted from blood. According to the study, the label for this sample's cell subset or site signals: CD45RA-negative fraction. The sequence came from a woman in her thirties in good health. Recombination linked TRBV28 to TRBJ1-1; TRBD1 aligns with 10 central bases. The CDR3 in this case is CASSPPTGGWTEAFF. The nucleotide sequence is given as TGTGCCAGCAGTCCGCCGACAGGGGGCTGGACTGAAGCTTTCTTT. Beyond the CDR3, the reference TRBV28 and TRBJ1-1 genes provide the residues; the full variable domain reads: DVKVTQSSRYLVKRTGEKVFLECVQDMDHENMFWYRQDPGLGLRLIYFSYDVKMKEKGDIPEGYSVSREKKERFSLILESASTNQTSMYLCASSPPTGGWTEAFFGQGTRLTVV.